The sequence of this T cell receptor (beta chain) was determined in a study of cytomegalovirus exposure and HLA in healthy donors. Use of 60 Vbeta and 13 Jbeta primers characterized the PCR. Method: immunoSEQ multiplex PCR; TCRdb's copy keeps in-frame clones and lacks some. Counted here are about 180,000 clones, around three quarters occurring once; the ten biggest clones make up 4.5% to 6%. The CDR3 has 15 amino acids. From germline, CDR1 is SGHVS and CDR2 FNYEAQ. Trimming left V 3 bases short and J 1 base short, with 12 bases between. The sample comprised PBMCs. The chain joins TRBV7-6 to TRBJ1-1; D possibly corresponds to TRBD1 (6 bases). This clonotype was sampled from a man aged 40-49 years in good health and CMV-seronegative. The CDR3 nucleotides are TGTGCCAGCAGCTTGAATCAGGGGACGAACACTGAAGCTTTCTTT. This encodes CASSLNQGTNTEAFF.